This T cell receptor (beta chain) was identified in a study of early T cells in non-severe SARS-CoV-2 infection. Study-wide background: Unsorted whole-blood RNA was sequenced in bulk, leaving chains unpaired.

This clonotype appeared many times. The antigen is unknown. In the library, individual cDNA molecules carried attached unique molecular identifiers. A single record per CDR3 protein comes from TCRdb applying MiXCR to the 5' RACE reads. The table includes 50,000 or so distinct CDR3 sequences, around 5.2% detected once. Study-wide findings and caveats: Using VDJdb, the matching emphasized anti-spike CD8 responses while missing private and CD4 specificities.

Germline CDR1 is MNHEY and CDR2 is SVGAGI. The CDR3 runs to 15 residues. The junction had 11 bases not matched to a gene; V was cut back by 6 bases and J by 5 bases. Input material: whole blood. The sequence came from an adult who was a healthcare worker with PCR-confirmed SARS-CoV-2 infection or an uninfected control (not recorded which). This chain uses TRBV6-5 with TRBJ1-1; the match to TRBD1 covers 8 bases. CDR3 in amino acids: CASRTLQGGRTEAFF. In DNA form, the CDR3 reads TGTGCCAGCAGGACATTACAGGGGGGTCGGACTGAAGCTTTCTTT.